The present T cell receptor (beta chain) was sequenced within a study of blood T cell repertoires in COVID-19. At the level of the study: Spain, Italy and the United States supplied samples that represented acute and convalescent COVID-19. Nucleic acid was either cDNA or gDNA, and it came from T cells, B-cell-depleted T cells, or PBMCs.

The V end was cut by 0 bases, the J end by 6 bases, with 9 bases between. Germline CDR1 is LNHNV and CDR2 is YYDKDF (reference sequence). The CDR3 is made up of 14 amino acids. Original processing notes: Nucleated cell counts were estimated from reference gene primer amplification. Only in-frame clones appear in the TCRdb table, and some are missing; sequencing was by immunoSEQ multiplex PCR. V, J and clone size reflect that table, while D and trimming were determined from the DNA. The sample contains 100,000 to 150,000 clones, more than 60% of which appear only once. The sample consisted of peripheral blood. The sequence was obtained from a woman in her 70s with acute or convalescent COVID-19. The chain combines TRBV15 with TRBJ1-5; D unresolved. The CDR3 sequence: CATSRDDRGQPQHF. The CDR3 DNA reads as TGTGCCACCAGCAGAGATGATCGGGGTCAGCCCCAGCATTTT.